The 24 T cell receptor beta chains presented below share a single source sample, sequenced in a study of cytotoxic CD8 clonotypes in ibrutinib-treated CLL. Only in-frame clones appear in the TCRdb table, and some are missing; sequencing was by immunoSEQ multiplex PCR. This sample has about 250,000 clones, with under 75% found just once. The sample was PBMCs, taken after 24 months of ibrutinib treatment. Receptor source: a human donor with chronic lymphocytic leukemia.

The chain links TRBV7-2 to TRBJ1-4, with 7 bases matching TRBD1. Germline V gene lookup returns CDR1 SGHTA and CDR2 FQGNSA. The V gene end was trimmed by 0 bases and the J gene end by 8 bases; junction bases not matched to a gene: 12. CDR3 length: 17 residues. Here the CDR3 DNA reads TGTGCCAGCAGCTTAGCTTGGGGAGGGGGCACTAGGGAAAAACTGTTTTTT. The encoded protein is CASSLAWGGGTREKLFF.

The chain joins TRBV15 to TRBJ1-1; 7 nucleotides line up with TRBD1. Trimming cost V 1 base and J 3 bases; bases outside gene matches: 5. The germline gives CDR1 LNHNV, CDR2 YYDKDF (reference sequence). This CDR3 has 15 residues. The CDR3 DNA reads as TGTGCCACCAGCAGAGGACAGGGAGGGTACACTGAAGCTTTCTTT. As protein: CATSRGQGGYTEAFF.

The V gene is TRBV10-3, the J gene TRBJ1-4; no firm D call. Germline V lookup: CDR1 ENHRY, CDR2 SYGVKD. The CDR3 totals 13 residues. V gave up 5 bases and J gave up 5 bases, with 9 bases separating them. The CDR3 DNA reads as TGTGCCATCAGTCCGGCACTCAATGAAAAACTGTTTTTT. It translates to CAISPALNEKLFF.

The chain links TRBV28 to TRBJ1-5; D call uncertain. Germline V gives CDR1 MDHEN, CDR2 SYDVKM. V lost 7 bases to trimming and J lost 7 bases, with 14 bases between them. The CDR3 spans 13 residues. This CDR3 is CASTLVGNQPQHF. CDR3 DNA sequence: TGTGCCAGCACTCTAGTGGGAAACCAGCCCCAGCATTTT. The complete variable domain, with remaining parts taken from reference TRBV28 and TRBJ1-5, reads DVKVTQSSRYLVKRTGEKVFLECVQDMDHENMFWYRQDPGLGLRLIYFSYDVKMKEKGDIPEGYSVSREKKERFSLILESASTNQTSMYLCASTLVGNQPQHFGDGTRLSIL.

The chain links TRBV15 to TRBJ2-7; 8 bases align to TRBD2. Germline CDR1 LNHNV, CDR2 YYDKDF (reference sequence). Trimming at V came to 0 bases and at J to 6 bases, leaving 7 bases not matched to a gene. CDR3 length: 15 residues. CDR3 sequence: CATSRDRAGAFEQYF. The CDR3 coding sequence is TGTGCCACCAGCAGAGATCGAGCGGGAGCCTTCGAGCAGTACTTC.

The CDR3 loop reads CAWSGSVYGYTF. Written as DNA, the CDR3 is TGTGCCTGGAGTGGATCAGTTTATGGCTACACCTTC. This chain joins TRBV30 and TRBJ1-2; D is uncertain. CDR3 length: 12 residues. Trimming pared 1 base from V and 5 bases from J, leaving 8 bases between. Per the germline V gene, CDR1 is GTSNPN and CDR2 is SVGIG (reference sequence).

In this sample, this clone turned up a few times. The V call is TRBV25-1, the J call TRBJ2-7, with a weak D call TRBD2 (6 bases). The CDR3 runs to 12 residues. Germline CDR1 MGHDK, CDR2 SYGVNS. The V gene lost 8 bases and the J gene lost 3 bases, with 11 bases spanning the gap. The CDR3 DNA reads TGTGCCAGCCGACTAGGAGGCTACGAGCAGTACTTC. Translating gives CASRLGGYEQYF.

V usage is TRBV21-1 and J usage is TRBJ2-5; the listed D gene, TRBD2, was not tested against the DNA. TRBV21-1 is a known pseudogene. CDR3 length: 12 amino acids. CDR3 nucleotides: TGTGCCAGCAGCAACCCTCCGGGGGTCCAGTACTTC. Amino acid sequence: CASSNPPGVQYF.

CDR3 loop: CATINDKGYEQYF. The CDR3 nucleotides read TGTGCCACCATAAACGACAAGGGTTACGAGCAGTACTTC. The chain is built from TRBV11-2 and TRBJ2-7; D gene ambiguous. This CDR3 has 13 amino acids. Trimming cost V 10 bases and J 4 bases, with 17 bases left between them. Germline V gene sequence: CDR1 SGHAT, CDR2 FQNNGV.

This sequence joins TRBV5-5 and TRBJ2-5; 7 bases fit TRBD1. Per germline, CDR1 SGHKS and CDR2 YYEKEE (reference sequence). After removal of 3 bases from V and 5 bases from J, the junction contained 10 bases not matched to a gene. There are 15 residues in the CDR3. The CDR3 bases are TGTGCCAGCAGCTACCCCGAGGGGGCCGGGGAGACCCAGTACTTC. Its protein is CASSYPEGAGETQYF. Filled out from reference TRBV5-5 and TRBJ2-5, the complete variable domain reads DAGVTQSPTHLIKTRGQQVTLRCSPISGHKSVSWYQQVLGQGPQFIFQYYEKEERGRGNFPDRFSARQFPNYSSELNVNALLLGDSALYLCASSYPEGAGETQYFGPGTRLLVL.

J is TRBJ2-1 and V is TRBV2, with 8 positions matching TRBD2. V lost 3 bases and J lost 3; bases outside the gene matches: 4. Germline V gives CDR1 SNHLY, CDR2 FYNNEI. The CDR3 consists of 15 residues. Written as DNA, the CDR3 is TGTGCCAGCAGTGATGGAGCGGGAGACTACAATGAGCAGTTCTTC. This sequence encodes CASSDGAGDYNEQFF.

This chain links TRBV19 with TRBJ2-7; possible D gene TRBD1, 5 bases. V was pared by 4 bases and J by 2 bases, with 9 bases between. CDR3 length: 13 residues. Per the germline V gene, CDR1 is LNHDA and CDR2 is SQIVND (reference sequence). CDR3 sequence reads: CASSSRATYEQYF. The DNA for the CDR3 is TGTGCCAGTAGTAGCAGGGCGACCTACGAGCAGTACTTC.

The V and J genes are TRBV6-1 and TRBJ1-5; maybe TRBD1 (6 bases). V lost 6 bases and J lost 4, with 10 bases in between. The germline CDR1 and CDR2 sequences are MNHNS and SASEGT. The CDR3 sequence is 13 residues long. CDR3: CASSQGINQPQHF. DNA of the CDR3: TGTGCCAGCAGCCAGGGGATAAATCAGCCCCAGCATTTT.

Points on this clone: The identical CDR3 is also encoded by other nucleotide sequences in the sample. The chain is built from TRBV28 and TRBJ1-5; 10 bases are shared with TRBD1. Germline V gives CDR1 MDHEN, CDR2 SYDVKM. Germline trimming cut 6 bases from V and 3 bases from J; bases unmatched to any gene: 2. The CDR3 runs 14 residues. In nucleotides, the CDR3 is TGTGCCAGCAGCGGGACAGGGGACAATCAGCCCCAGCATTTT. Protein product: CASSGTGDNQPQHF.

V is TRBV5-1 and J is TRBJ2-5, with TRBD2 matching 10 bases. CDR1 is SGHRS and CDR2 is YFSETQ in the germline V gene. V lost 3 bases to trimming and J lost 4 bases; unmatched junction nucleotides: 9. The CDR3 contains 16 residues. Here the CDR3 reads CASSSTGLAGVETQYF. Written as DNA, the CDR3 is TGCGCCAGCAGCTCGACCGGGCTAGCGGGAGTAGAGACCCAGTACTTC. The full variable domain, with the rest looked up from reference TRBV5-1 and TRBJ2-5, is KAGVTQTPRYLIKTRGQQVTLSCSPISGHRSVSWYQQTPGQGLQFLFEYFSETQRNKGNFPGRFSGRQFSNSRSEMNVSTLELGDSALYLCASSSTGLAGVETQYFGPGTRLLVL.

This clone was observed a handful of times. V usage is TRBV7-9 and J usage is TRBJ2-2, with TRBD1 matching 8 bases. Germline loops: CDR1 SEHNR, CDR2 FQNEAQ (reference sequence). Trimming at V came to 2 bases and at J to 2 bases, leaving 1 base not matched to a gene. The CDR3 runs to 15 residues. The CDR3 here is CASSLPGGNTGELFF. The CDR3 region has the DNA TGTGCCAGCAGCTTACCAGGGGGCAACACCGGGGAGCTGTTTTTT.

The rearrangement links TRBV14 to TRBJ1-2; TRBD1 matches 11 bases. V lost 4 bases and J lost 4; bases outside the gene matches: 2. This CDR3 has 14 amino acids. CDR1 is SGHDN and CDR2 is FVKESK in the germline V gene. CDR3 sequence reads: CASSPGTGGYGYTF. The CDR3 nucleotides are TGTGCCAGCAGCCCCGGGACAGGGGGCTATGGCTACACCTTC.

The chain has TRBV18 and TRBJ2-5; D remains unclear. Germline CDR1 is KGHSH and CDR2 is LQKENI. This CDR3 is built from 13 residues. Trimming cost V 0 bases and J 4 bases, with 6 bases left between them. CDR3 coding DNA: TGTGCCAGCTCACCACCTCCGGGAGAGACCCAGTACTTC. Translation gives CASSPPPGETQYF.

The gene calls are TRBV7-9 and TRBJ1-2; maybe TRBD1 (5 bases). V dropped 1 base and J dropped 6 bases, with 9 bases sitting between them. The length of the CDR3 is 13 residues. Germline V gives CDR1 SEHNR, CDR2 FQNEAQ (reference sequence). CDR3 nucleotide sequence: TGTGCCAGCAGCTTAGGGACACCAGATGGCTACACCTTC. It translates to CASSLGTPDGYTF.

The genes are TRBV18 and TRBJ1-5; D is possibly TRBD1 (5 bases). CDR1 is KGHSH, CDR2 LQKENI, per germline. The CDR3 runs to 14 residues. V dropped 9 bases and J dropped 4 bases, with 16 bases sitting between them. DNA for the CDR3: TGTGCCAGTCGCCCAGGTGGGGGAAATCAGCCCCAGCATTTT. This codes for CASRPGGGNQPQHF.

The rearrangement joins TRBV4-2 to TRBJ2-7; perhaps D is TRBD1 or TRBD2 (5 bases each). Between the trimmed V and J ends, which lost 5 bases and 2 bases, there was a span of 16 bases. This CDR3 has 15 amino acids. Germline V gene lookup returns CDR1 LGHNA and CDR2 YNFKEQ. The CDR3 DNA sequence: TGTGCCAGCAGCTTCATCGTGGGGGTTACCTACGAGCAGTACTTC. Amino acids: CASSFIVGVTYEQYF.

This clone was found a few times. The chain joins TRBV6-5 to TRBJ2-3; TRBD1 or TRBD2 may be the D gene (5 bases each). CDR1 is MNHEY and CDR2 is SVGAGI in the germline V gene. V lost 2 bases and J 1 base, leaving 10 bases between the germline ends. The CDR3 consists of 15 residues. CDR3 nucleotide sequence: TGTGCCAGCAGTTACCAAGGGGACCGCACAGATACGCAGTATTTT. As protein: CASSYQGDRTDTQYF.

The chain recombines TRBV19 with TRBJ1-5; the match to TRBD1 covers 9 bases. The CDR3 spans 15 residues. Losses at the gene ends were 3 bases for V and 5 bases for J; bases not matched to a gene: 5. Germline-derived CDR1 and CDR2 are LNHDA and SQIVND (reference sequence). The CDR3 sequence is CASSMADRGDQPQHF. The CDR3 bases are TGTGCCAGTAGTATGGCAGACAGGGGGGATCAGCCCCAGCATTTT.

This rearrangement joins TRBV15 to TRBJ1-5; the D gene is possibly TRBD1 (6 bases). Germline V gives CDR1 LNHNV, CDR2 YYDKDF (reference sequence). The CDR3 has 16 amino acids. V gave up 0 bases and J gave up 6 bases, with 15 bases separating them. The CDR3 loop reads CATSRDKVTGLQPQHF. CDR3 nucleotide sequence: TGTGCCACCAGCAGAGATAAAGTGACAGGCCTTCAGCCCCAGCATTTT.